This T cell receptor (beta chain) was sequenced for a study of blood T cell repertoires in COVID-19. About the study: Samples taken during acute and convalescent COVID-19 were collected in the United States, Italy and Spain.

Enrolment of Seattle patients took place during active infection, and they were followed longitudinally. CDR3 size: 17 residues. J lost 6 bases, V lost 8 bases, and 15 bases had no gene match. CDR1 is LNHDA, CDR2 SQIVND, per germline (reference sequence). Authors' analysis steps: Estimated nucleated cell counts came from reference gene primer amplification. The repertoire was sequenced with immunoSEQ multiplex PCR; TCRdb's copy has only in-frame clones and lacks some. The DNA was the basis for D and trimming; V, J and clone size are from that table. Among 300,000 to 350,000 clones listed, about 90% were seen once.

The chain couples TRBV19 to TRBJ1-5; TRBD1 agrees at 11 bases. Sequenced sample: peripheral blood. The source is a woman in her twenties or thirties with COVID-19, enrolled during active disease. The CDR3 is CASQLLRDRGRIQPQHF. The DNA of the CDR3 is TGTGCCAGTCAACTCCTCCGGGACAGGGGGAGAATTCAGCCCCAGCATTTT.